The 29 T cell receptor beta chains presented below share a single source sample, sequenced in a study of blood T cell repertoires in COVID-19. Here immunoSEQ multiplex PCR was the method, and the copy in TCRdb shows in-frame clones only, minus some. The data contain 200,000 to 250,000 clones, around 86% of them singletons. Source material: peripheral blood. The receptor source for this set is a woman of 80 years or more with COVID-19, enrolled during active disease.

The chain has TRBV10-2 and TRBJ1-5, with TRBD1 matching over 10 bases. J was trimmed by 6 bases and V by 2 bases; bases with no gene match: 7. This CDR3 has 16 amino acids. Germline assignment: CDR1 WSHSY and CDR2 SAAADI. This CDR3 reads CASSEGDRGGGQPQHF. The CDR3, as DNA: TGCGCCAGCAGTGAGGGGGACAGGGGAGGAGGTCAGCCCCAGCATTTT.

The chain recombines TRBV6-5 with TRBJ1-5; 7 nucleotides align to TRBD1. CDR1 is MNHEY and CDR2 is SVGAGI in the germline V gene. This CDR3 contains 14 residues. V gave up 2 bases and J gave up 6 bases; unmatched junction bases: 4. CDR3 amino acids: CASSYRTGSQPQHF. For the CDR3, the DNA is TGTGCCAGCAGTTACAGGACAGGTAGTCAGCCCCAGCATTTT.

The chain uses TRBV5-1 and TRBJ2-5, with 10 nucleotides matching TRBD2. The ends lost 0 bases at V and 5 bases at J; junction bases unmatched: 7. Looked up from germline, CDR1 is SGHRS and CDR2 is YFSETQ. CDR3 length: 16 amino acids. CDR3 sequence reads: CASSLVVAGGGETQYF. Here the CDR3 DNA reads TGCGCCAGCAGCTTGGTGGTAGCGGGAGGAGGGGAGACCCAGTACTTC. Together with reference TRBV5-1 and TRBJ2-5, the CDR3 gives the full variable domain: KAGVTQTPRYLIKTRGQQVTLSCSPISGHRSVSWYQQTPGQGLQFLFEYFSETQRNKGNFPGRFSGRQFSNSRSEMNVSTLELGDSALYLCASSLVVAGGGETQYFGPGTRLLVL.

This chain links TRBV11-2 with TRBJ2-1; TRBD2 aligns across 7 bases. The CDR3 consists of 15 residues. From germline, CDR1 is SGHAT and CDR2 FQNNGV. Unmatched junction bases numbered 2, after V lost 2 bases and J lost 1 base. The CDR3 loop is CASSLTGGSYNEQFF. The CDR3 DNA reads TGTGCCAGCAGCTTAACGGGGGGTTCCTACAATGAGCAGTTCTTC.

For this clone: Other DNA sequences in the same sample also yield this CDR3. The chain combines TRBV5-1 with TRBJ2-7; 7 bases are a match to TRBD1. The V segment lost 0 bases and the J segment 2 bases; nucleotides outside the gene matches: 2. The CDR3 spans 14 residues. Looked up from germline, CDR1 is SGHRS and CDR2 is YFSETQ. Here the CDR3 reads CASSLGQGAYEQYF. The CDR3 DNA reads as TGCGCCAGCAGCTTGGGACAGGGAGCCTACGAGCAGTACTTC.

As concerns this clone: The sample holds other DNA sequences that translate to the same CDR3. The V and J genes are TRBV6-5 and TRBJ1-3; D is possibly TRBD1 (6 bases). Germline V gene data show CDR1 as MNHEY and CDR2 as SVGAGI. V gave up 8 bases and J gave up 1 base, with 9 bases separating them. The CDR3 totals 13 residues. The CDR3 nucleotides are TGTGCCAGCCGGGGGGCGTCTGGAAACACCATATATTTT. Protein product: CASRGASGNTIYF.

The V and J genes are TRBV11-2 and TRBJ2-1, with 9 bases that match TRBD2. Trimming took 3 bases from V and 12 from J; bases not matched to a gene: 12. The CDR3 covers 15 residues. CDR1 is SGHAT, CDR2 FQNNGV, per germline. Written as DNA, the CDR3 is TGTGCCAGCAGCTTTAGGGCTAGCGGGGTCAGCGGGCAGTTCTTC. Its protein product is CASSFRASGVSGQFF.

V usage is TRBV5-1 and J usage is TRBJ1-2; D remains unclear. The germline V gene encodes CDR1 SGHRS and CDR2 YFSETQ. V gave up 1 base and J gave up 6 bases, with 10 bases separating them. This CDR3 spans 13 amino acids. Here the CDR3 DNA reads TGCGCCAGCAGCTTGACTAGCAAGGATGGCTACACCTTC. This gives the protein CASSLTSKDGYTF.

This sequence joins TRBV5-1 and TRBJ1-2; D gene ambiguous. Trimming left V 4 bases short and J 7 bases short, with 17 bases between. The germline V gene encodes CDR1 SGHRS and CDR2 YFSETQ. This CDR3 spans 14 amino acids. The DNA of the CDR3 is TGCGCCAGCAGCGGGCGGGGTCGGGATAGTGGCTACACCTTC. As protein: CASSGRGRDSGYTF.

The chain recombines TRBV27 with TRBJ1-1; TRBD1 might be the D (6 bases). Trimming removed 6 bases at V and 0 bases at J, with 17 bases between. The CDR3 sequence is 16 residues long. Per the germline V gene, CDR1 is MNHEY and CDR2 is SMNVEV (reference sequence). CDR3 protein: CASREVPGQMNTEAFF. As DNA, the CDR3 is TGTGCCAGCAGGGAAGTGCCAGGACAGATGAACACTGAAGCTTTCTTT.

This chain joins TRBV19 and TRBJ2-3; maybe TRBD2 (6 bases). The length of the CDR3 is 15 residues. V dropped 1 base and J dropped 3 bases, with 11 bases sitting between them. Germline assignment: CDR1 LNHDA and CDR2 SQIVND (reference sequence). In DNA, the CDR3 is TGTGCCAGTAGTATAGGACTAGTTTTAACAGATACGCAGTATTTT. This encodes CASSIGLVLTDTQYF.

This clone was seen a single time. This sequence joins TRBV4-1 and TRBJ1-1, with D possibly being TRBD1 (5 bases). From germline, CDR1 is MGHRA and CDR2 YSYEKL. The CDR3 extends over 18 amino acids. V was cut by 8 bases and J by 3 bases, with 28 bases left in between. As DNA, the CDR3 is TGCGCCAGCTGGCCCCTAAGGCGGGACGGTAAGTTTTACACTGAAGCTTTCTTT. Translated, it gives CASWPLRRDGKFYTEAFF.

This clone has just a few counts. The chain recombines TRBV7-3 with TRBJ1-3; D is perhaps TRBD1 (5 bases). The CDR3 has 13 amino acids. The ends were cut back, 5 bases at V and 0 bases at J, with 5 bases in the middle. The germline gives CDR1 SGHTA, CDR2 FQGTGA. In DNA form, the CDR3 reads TGTGCCAGCAGCCAGGGCTCTGGAAACACCATATATTTT. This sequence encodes CASSQGSGNTIYF.

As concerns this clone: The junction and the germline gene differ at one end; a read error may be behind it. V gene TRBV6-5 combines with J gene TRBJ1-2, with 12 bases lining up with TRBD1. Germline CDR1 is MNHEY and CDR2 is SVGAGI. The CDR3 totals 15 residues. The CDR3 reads CASSNSGTGGFGYTF. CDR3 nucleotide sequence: TGTGCCAGCAGTAACTCCGGGACAGGGGGCTTCGGCTACACCTTC.

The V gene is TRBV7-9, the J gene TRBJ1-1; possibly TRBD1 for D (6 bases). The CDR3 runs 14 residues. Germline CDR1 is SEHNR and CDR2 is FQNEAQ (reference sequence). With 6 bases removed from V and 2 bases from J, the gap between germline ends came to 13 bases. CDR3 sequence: CASSSRGGNTEAFF. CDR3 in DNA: TGTGCCAGCAGTTCCCGAGGGGGAAACACTGAAGCTTTCTTT.

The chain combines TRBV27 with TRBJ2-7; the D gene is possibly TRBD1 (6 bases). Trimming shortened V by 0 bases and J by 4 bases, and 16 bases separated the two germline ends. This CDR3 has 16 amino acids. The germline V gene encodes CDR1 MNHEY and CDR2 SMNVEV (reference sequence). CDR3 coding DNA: TGTGCCAGCAGTTTATCGACAGGACGACAGGTGTACGAGCAGTACTTC. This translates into CASSLSTGRQVYEQYF.

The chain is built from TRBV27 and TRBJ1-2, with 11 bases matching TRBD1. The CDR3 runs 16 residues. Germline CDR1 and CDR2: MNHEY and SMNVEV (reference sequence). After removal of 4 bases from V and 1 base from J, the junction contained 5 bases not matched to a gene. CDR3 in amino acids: CASSSRGTGGNYGYTF. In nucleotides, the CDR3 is TGTGCCAGCAGTTCGAGGGGGACAGGGGGTAACTATGGCTACACCTTC.

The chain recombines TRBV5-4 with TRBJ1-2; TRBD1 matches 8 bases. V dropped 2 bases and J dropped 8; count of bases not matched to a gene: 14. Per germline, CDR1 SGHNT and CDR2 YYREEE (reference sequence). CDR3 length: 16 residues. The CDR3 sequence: CASSLGVGQGAGGYTF. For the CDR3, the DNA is TGTGCCAGCAGCTTAGGTGTAGGGCAGGGGGCCGGAGGCTACACCTTC. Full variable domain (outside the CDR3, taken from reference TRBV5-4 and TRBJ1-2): ETGVTQSPTHLIKTRGQQVTLRCSSQSGHNTVSWYQQALGQGPQFIFQYYREEENGRGNFPPRFSGLQFPNYSSELNVNALELDDSALYLCASSLGVGQGAGGYTFGSGTRLTVV.

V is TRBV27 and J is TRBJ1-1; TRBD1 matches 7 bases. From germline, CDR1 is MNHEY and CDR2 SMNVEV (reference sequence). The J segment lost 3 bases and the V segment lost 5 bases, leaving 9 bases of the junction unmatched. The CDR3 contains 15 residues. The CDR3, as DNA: TGTGCCAGCAGTCTACCGGGACAGCAATACACTGAAGCTTTCTTT. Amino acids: CASSLPGQQYTEAFF.

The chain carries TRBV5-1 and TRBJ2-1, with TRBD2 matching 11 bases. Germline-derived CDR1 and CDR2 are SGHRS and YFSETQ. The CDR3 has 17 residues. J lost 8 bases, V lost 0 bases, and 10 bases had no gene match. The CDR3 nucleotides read TGCGCCAGCAGCTTGGCCGGTGTAACTAGCGGGAGTGATGAGCAGTTCTTC. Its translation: CASSLAGVTSGSDEQFF.

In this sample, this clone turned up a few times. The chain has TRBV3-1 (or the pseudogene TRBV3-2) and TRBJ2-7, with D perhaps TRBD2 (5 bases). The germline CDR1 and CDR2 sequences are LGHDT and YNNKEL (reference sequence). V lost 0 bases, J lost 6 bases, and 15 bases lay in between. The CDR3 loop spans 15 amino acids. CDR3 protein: CASSQDGGHSSEQYF. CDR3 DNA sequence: TGTGCCAGCAGCCAAGATGGAGGCCACAGTTCCGAGCAGTACTTC.

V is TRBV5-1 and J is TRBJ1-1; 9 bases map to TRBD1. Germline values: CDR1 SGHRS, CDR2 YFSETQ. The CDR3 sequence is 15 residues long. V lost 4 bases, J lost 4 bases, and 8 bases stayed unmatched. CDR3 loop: CASSRGTGSPTEAFF. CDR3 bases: TGCGCCAGCAGCAGGGGGACAGGGTCCCCCACTGAAGCTTTCTTT.

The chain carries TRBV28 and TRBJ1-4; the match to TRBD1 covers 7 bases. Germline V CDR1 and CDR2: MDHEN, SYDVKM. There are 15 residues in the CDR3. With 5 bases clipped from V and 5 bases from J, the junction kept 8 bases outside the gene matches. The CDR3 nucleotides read TGTGCCAGCAGTCCCTTAGGGGGCGGGAATGAAAAACTGTTTTTT. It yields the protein CASSPLGGGNEKLFF.

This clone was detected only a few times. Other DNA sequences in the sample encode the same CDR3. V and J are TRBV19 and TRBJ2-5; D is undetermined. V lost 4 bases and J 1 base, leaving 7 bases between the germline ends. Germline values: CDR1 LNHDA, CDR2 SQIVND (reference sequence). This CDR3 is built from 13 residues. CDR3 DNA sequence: TGTGCCAGTAGTAGGGCCGCCCAAGAGACCCAGTACTTC. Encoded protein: CASSRAAQETQYF.

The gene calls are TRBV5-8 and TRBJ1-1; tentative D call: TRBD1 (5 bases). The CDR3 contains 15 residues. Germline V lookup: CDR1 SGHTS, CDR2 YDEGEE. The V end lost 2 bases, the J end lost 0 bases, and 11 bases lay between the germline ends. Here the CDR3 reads CASSLTGQLNTEAFF. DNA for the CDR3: TGTGCCAGCAGCTTAACTGGACAACTGAACACTGAAGCTTTCTTT.

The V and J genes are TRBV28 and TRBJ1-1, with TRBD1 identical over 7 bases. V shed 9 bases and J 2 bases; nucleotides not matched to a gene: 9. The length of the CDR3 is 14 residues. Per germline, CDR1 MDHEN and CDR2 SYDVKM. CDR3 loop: CASSSTGVNTEAFF. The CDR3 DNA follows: TGTGCCAGTAGCAGTACAGGGGTCAACACTGAAGCTTTCTTT.

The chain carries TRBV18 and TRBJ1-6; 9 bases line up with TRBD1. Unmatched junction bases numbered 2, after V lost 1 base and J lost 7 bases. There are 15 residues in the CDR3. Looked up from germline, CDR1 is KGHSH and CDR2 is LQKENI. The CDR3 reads CASSPRTGENSPLHF. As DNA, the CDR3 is TGTGCCAGCTCACCACGGACAGGGGAGAATTCACCCCTCCACTTT. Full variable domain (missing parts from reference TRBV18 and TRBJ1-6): NAGVMQNPRHLVRRRGQEARLRCSPMKGHSHVYWYRQLPEEGLKFMVYLQKENIIDESGMPKERFSAEFPKEGPSILRIQQVVRGDSAAYFCASSPRTGENSPLHFGNGTRLTVT.

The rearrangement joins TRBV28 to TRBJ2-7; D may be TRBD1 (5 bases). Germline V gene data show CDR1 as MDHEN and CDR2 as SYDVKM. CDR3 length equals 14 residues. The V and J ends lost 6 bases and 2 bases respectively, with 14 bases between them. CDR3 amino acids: CASRAGWAPYEQYF. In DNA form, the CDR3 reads TGTGCCAGCAGGGCAGGGTGGGCACCCTACGAGCAGTACTTC. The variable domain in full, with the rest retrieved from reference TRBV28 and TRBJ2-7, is DVKVTQSSRYLVKRTGEKVFLECVQDMDHENMFWYRQDPGLGLRLIYFSYDVKMKEKGDIPEGYSVSREKKERFSLILESASTNQTSMYLCASRAGWAPYEQYFGPGTRLTVT.

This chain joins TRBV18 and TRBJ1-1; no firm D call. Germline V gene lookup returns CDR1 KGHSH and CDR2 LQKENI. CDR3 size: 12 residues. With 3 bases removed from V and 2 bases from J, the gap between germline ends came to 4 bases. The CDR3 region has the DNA TGTGCCAGCTCACCCTACAACACTGAAGCTTTCTTT. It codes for CASSPYNTEAFF.